This TCR beta chain was documented in a study of T cells in tumors after PD-1 blockade. About the research overall: Daily vismodegib 150 mg continued in a subset of anti-PD-1-treated patients.

This CDR3 is built from 14 residues. V lost 9 bases to trimming and J lost 5 bases; unmatched junction nucleotides: 5. The germline CDR1 and CDR2 sequences are LNHDA and SQIVND (reference sequence). Profiled with immunoSEQ multiplex PCR; TCRdb holds only in-frame clones, not every one. The top ten hold roughly 12% of the sample, which has about 8,200 clones, around three fifths seen once. General study results and limits: Clonal replacement was seen across treatment, not between pre-treatment samples. About 45% of tumor TCR clonotypes were also found in blood.

This clone qualifies as medium-sized. Its antigen is not identified. Time point denoted: second of two post-therapy site-matched biopsies roughly eight weeks apart. Site-matched primary tumor biopsies were taken before and after PD-1 blockade. This receptor was obtained from a human donor with basal cell carcinoma. The chain joins TRBV19 to TRBJ2-2, with TRBD1 identical over 11 bases. The sequencing here drew on tumor tissue, taken after anti-PD-1 treatment. CDR3 protein: CASWDRGYTGELFF. CDR3 DNA sequence: TGTGCCAGCTGGGACAGGGGGTATACCGGGGAGCTGTTTTTT.